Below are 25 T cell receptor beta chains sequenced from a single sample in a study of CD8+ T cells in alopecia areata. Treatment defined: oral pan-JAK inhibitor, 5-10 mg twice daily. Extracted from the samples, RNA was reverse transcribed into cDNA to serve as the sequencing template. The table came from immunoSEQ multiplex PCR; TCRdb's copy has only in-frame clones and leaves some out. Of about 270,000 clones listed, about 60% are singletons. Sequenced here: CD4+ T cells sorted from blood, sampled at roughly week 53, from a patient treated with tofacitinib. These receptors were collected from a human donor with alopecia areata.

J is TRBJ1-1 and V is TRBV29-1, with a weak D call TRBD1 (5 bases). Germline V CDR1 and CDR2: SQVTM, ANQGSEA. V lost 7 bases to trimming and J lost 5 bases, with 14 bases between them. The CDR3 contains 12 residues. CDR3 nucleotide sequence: TGCAGCGCCTCAGGGTTGGGGACTGAAGCTTTCTTT. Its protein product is CSASGLGTEAFF.

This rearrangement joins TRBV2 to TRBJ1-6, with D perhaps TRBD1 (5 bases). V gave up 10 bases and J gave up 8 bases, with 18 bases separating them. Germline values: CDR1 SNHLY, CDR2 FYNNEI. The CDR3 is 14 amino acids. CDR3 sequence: CAIGGGLRHSPLHF. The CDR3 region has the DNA TGTGCCATCGGGGGGGGACTTAGGCATTCACCCCTCCACTTT.

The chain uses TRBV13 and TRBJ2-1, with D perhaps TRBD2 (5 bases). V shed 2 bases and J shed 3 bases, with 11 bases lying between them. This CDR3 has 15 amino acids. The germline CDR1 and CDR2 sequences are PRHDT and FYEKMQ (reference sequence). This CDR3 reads CASSLRRRSYNEQFF. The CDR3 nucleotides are TGTGCCAGCAGCTTAAGGAGGAGGAGCTACAATGAGCAGTTCTTC.

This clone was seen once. This CDR3 reads CASSLVTTDGYTF. CDR3 bases: TGTGCCAGCAGCTTGGTTACAACGGATGGCTACACCTTC. V is TRBV5-6 and J is TRBJ1-2, with no clear D. CDR1 and CDR2 from the germline V gene are SGHDT and YYEEEE. The CDR3 loop spans 13 amino acids. The V end lost 0 bases, the J end lost 6 bases, and 9 bases lay between the germline ends.

CDR3 protein: CAWTGGGDQPQHF. The CDR3 nucleotides are TGTGCCTGGACAGGAGGTGGGGATCAGCCCCAGCATTTT. This chain links TRBV30 with TRBJ1-5; no firm D call. The CDR3 spans 13 residues. V shed 4 bases and J shed 5 bases, with 12 bases lying between them. Germline lookup yields CDR1 GTSNPN and CDR2 SVGIG (reference sequence).

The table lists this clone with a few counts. The DNA for the CDR3 is TGTGCCAGCAGCGTGACTAGCGGGGTCTCAAATACGCAGTATTTT. It translates to CASSVTSGVSNTQYF. The V gene is TRBV7-8, the J gene TRBJ2-3; TRBD2 matches at 11 bases. Trimming took 5 bases from V and 7 from J; bases not matched to a gene: 8. The CDR3 has 15 residues. CDR1 SGHVS and CDR2 FQNEAQ come from the germline V gene.

The CDR3 is CASSTRGPGGFSTDTQYF. The CDR3 coding sequence is TGTGCCAGCAGCACTAGAGGCCCTGGTGGCTTTAGCACAGATACGCAGTATTTT. The V call is TRBV9, the J call TRBJ2-3, with D possibly TRBD2 on 5 matching bases. Per germline, CDR1 SGDLS and CDR2 YYNGEE. Trimming removed 4 bases at V and 0 bases at J, with 21 bases between. CDR3 length: 18 residues.

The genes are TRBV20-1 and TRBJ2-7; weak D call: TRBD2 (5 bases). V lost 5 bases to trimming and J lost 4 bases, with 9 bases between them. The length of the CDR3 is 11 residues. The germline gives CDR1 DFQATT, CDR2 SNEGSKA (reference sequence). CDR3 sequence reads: CSAGGRYEQYF. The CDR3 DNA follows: TGCAGTGCTGGAGGCCGTTACGAGCAGTACTTC.

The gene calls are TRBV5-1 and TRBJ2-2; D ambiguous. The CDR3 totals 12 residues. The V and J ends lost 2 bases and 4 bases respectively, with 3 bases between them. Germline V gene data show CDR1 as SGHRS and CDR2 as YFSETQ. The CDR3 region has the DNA TGCGCCAGCAGCTTTGGCACCGGGGAGCTGTTTTTT. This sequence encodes CASSFGTGELFF.

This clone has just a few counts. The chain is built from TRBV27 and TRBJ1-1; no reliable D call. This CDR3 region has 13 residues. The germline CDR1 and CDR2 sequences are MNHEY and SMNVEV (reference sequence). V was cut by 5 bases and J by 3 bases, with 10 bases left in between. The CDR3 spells CASSLGWDTEAFF. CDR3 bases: TGTGCCAGCAGTCTGGGATGGGACACTGAAGCTTTCTTT.

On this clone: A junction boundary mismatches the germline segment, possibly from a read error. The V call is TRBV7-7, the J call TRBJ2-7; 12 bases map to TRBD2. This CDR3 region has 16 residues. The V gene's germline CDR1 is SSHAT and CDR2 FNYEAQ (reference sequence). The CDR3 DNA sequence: TGTGCTAGCAGCTTCAGGACTAGCGGGGATTGGTACGAGCAGTACTTC. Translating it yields CASSFRTSGDWYEQYF.

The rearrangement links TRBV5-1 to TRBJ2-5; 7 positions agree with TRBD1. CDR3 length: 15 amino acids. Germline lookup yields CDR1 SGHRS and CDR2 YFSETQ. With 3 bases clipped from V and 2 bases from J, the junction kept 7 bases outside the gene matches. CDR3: CASSSRDSRQETQYF. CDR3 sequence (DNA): TGCGCCAGCAGCTCCCGGGACAGCCGTCAAGAGACCCAGTACTTC. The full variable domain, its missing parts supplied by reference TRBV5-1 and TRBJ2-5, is KAGVTQTPRYLIKTRGQQVTLSCSPISGHRSVSWYQQTPGQGLQFLFEYFSETQRNKGNFPGRFSGRQFSNSRSEMNVSTLELGDSALYLCASSSRDSRQETQYFGPGTRLLVL.

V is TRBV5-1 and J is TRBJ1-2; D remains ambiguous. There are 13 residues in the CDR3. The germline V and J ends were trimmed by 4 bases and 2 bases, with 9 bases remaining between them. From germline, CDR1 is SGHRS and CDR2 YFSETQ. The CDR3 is CASSETQNYGYTF. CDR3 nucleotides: TGCGCCAGCAGCGAGACACAAAACTATGGCTACACCTTC.

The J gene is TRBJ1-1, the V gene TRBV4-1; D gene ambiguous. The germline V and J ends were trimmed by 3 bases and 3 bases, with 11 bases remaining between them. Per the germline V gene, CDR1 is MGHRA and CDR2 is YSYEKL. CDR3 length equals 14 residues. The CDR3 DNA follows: TGCGCCAGCAGCCAGCCCCGGTCCTACACTGAAGCTTTCTTT. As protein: CASSQPRSYTEAFF.

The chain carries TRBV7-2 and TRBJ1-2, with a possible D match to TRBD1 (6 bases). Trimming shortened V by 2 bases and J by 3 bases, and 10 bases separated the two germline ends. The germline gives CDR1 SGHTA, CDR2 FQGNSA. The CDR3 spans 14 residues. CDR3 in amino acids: CASSLRRGYYGYTF. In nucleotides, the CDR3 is TGTGCCAGCAGCTTACGGAGGGGGTACTATGGCTACACCTTC.

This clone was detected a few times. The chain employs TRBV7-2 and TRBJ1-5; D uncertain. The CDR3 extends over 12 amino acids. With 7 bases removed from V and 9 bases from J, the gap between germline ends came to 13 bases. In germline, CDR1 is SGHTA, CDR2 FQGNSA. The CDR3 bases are TGTGCCAGCACCCTCGGGTCAGGGCCCCAGCATTTT. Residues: CASTLGSGPQHF.

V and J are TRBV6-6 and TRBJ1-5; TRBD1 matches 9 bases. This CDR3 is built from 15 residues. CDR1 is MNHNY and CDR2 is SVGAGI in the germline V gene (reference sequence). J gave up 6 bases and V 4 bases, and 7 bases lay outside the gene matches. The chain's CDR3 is CASSSTGGSSQPQHF. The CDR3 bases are TGTGCCAGCAGTTCAACAGGGGGCTCGAGTCAGCCCCAGCATTTT.

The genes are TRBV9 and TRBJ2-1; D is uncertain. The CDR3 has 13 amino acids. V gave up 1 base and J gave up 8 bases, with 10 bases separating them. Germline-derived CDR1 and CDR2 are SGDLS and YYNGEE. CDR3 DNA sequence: TGTGCCAGCAGCGTAAGCCAGTTCTATGAGCAGTTCTTC. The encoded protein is CASSVSQFYEQFF.

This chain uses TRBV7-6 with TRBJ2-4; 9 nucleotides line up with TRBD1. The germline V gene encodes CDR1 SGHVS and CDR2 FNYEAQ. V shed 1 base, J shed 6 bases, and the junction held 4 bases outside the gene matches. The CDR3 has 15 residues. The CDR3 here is CASSLGQGDSNIQYF. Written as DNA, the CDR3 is TGTGCCAGCAGCTTAGGACAGGGGGATTCAAACATTCAGTACTTC.

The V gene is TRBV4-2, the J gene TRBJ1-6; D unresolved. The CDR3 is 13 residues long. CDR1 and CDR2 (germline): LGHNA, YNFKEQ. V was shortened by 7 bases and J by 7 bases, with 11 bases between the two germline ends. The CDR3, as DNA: TGTGCCAGCACCGCACGAACGAATTCACCCCTCCACTTT. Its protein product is CASTARTNSPLHF.

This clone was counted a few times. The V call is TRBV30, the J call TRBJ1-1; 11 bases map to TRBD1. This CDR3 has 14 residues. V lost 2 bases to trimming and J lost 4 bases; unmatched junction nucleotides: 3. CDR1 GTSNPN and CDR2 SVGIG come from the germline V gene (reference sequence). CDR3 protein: CAWSRTGGFTEAFF. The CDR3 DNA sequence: TGTGCCTGGAGTCGGACAGGGGGCTTCACTGAAGCTTTCTTT.

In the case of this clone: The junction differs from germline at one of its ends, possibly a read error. In DNA form, the CDR3 reads TGCAGCGTGGAAGACAGGGGGCGAAATCAGCCCCAGCATTTT. Its translation: CSVEDRGRNQPQHF. The rearrangement uses TRBV29-1 and TRBJ1-5; the match to TRBD1 covers 10 bases. The V gene's germline CDR1 is SQVTM and CDR2 ANQGSEA. CDR3 size: 14 residues. The variable domain in full, completed from reference TRBV29-1 and TRBJ1-5, reads SAVISQKPSRDICQRGTSLTIQCQVDSQVTMMFWYRQQPGQSLTLIATANQGSEATYESGFVIDKFPISRPNLTFSTLTVSNMSPEDSSIYLCSVEDRGRNQPQHFGDGTRLSIL.

The CDR3 DNA reads TGTGCCAGCAGCGACAGGGGCAAAAACATTCAGTACTTC. Encoded protein: CASSDRGKNIQYF. The chain carries TRBV7-2 and TRBJ2-4; 8 bases fit TRBD1. Germline V lookup: CDR1 SGHTA, CDR2 FQGNSA. The CDR3 loop spans 13 amino acids. The V segment lost 5 bases and the J segment 3 bases; nucleotides outside the gene matches: 0.

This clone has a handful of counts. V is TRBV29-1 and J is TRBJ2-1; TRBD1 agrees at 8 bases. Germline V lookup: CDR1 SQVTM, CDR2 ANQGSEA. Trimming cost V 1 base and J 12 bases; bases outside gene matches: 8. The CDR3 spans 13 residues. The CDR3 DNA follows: TGCAGCGTTGAAGGGACAGGGTCCTTGGGGCAGTTCTTC. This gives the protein CSVEGTGSLGQFF.

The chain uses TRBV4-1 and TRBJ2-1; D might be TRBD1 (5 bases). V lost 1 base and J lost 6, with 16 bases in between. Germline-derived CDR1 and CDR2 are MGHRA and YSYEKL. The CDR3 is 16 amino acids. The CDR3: CASSQVVAGMGNEQFF. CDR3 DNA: TGCGCCAGCAGCCAAGTGGTGGCAGGGATGGGCAATGAGCAGTTCTTC.